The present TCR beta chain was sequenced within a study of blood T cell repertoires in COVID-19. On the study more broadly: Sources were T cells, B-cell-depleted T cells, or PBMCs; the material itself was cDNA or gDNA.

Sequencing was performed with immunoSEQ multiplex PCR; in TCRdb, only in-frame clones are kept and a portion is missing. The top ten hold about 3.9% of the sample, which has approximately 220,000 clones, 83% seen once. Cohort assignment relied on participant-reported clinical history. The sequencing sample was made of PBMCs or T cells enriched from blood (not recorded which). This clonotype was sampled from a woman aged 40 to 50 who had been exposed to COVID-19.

DNA of the CDR3: TGTGCCAGCAGCTTTTATGACAGGGCGGATCAGCCCCAGCATTTT. Translation gives CASSFYDRADQPQHF. The V and J genes are TRBV5-5 and TRBJ1-5; the match to TRBD1 covers 7 bases. After removal of 2 bases from V and 5 bases from J, the junction contained 7 bases not matched to a gene. The CDR3 has 15 amino acids. CDR1 and CDR2 from the germline V gene are SGHKS and YYEKEE (reference sequence).